This T cell receptor (beta chain) originates from a study of TIL therapy for anti-PD-1-resistant metastatic lung cancer. Study-level background: Tumors carried a median about 1.4 non-synonymous mutations per megabase.

Regarding time point: pre-treatment sample, taken before nivolumab and TIL therapy. This was the immunoSEQ v3 assay. Each library reached some 2.1 million read pairs, or about 5-6 million at deep level. Repertoires were generated with immunoSEQ multiplex PCR, while TCRdb's copy carries only in-frame clones and drops some. The sample lists approximately 22,000 clones, approximately 70% occurring once. The germline CDR1 and CDR2 sequences are SNHLY and FYNNEI. The CDR3 totals 14 residues. The ends were cut back, 7 bases at V and 1 base at J, with 12 bases in the middle. The V gene is TRBV2, the J gene TRBJ2-3; TRBD2 is a possible D gene (6 bases). The sample was blood, taken at baseline. The receptor was derived from a person aged 25-85 years with non-small cell lung cancer. CDR3 sequence reads: CASMRDSRTDTQYF. The CDR3 nucleotides read TGTGCCAGCATGAGGGACTCCCGCACAGATACGCAGTATTTT. The entire variable domain, with the rest obtained from reference TRBV2 and TRBJ2-3, is as follows: EPEVTQTPSHQVTQMGQEVILRCVPISNHLYFYWYRQILGQKVEFLVSFYNNEISEKSEIFDDQFSVERPDGSNFTLKIRSTKLEDSAMYFCASMRDSRTDTQYFGPGTRLTVL.